A single sample is the source of the 3 T cell receptor beta chains below, sequenced in a study of blood T cell repertoires in COVID-19. Clones were sequenced by immunoSEQ multiplex PCR, and TCRdb holds only the in-frame ones, with some missing. Counted here are around 84,000 clones, about 86% occurring once; the ten biggest clones make up roughly 40%. The sequenced sample consisted of peripheral blood. The receptors were sampled from a man older than 75 with active or convalescent COVID-19.

This clone was seen only once. This chain links TRBV11-2 with TRBJ2-2; TRBD2 matches at 9 bases. CDR1 is SGHAT, CDR2 FQNNGV, per germline. V shed 1 base and J 4 bases; nucleotides not matched to a gene: 10. This CDR3 comprises 18 residues. The CDR3 spells CASSLGMLAGIGTGELFF. The DNA for the CDR3 is TGTGCCAGCAGCTTAGGGATGCTAGCGGGGATTGGCACCGGGGAGCTGTTTTTT.

The chain is built from TRBV4-1 and TRBJ1-1; a weak D match, TRBD1 (5 bases). V lost 0 bases and J lost 10, with 12 bases in between. The germline V gene has CDR1 MGHRA and CDR2 YSYEKL. This CDR3 spans 13 amino acids. CDR3: CASSQDLGGRAFF. Written as DNA, the CDR3 is TGCGCCAGCAGCCAAGATCTGGGGGGTAGAGCTTTCTTT.

The chain is built from TRBV6-2 or TRBV6-3 and TRBJ2-1, with D maybe TRBD1 (6 bases). V was shortened by 3 bases and J by 0 bases, with 12 bases between the two germline ends. Germline V gene sequence: CDR1 MNHEY, CDR2 SVGEGT. The CDR3 runs 16 residues. The CDR3 region is CASSYTLGGSYNEQFF. CDR3 DNA: TGTGCCAGCAGTTATACCCTAGGGGGCTCCTACAATGAGCAGTTCTTC.